The rows below give T cell receptor beta chains drawn from one sample of a study of blood T cell repertoires in COVID-19. Libraries were prepared by immunoSEQ multiplex PCR; TCRdb keeps only in-frame clonotypes and omits some of them. The sample contains fewer than 200,000 clones, around nine tenths of which appear only once. The material sequenced was peripheral blood. The receptors were sampled from a woman of 80 years or more with COVID-19, enrolled during active disease. CDR3s include the opening cysteine and the closing phenylalanine or tryptophan. The D gene is left open where the match is weak. Rows may omit the clone size; those that give it use once, few, many or a size class.

size,V,D,J,DNA,CDR3
.,TRBV28,.,TRBJ1-2,TGTGCCAGCACCTTAATGGACAGACTCTATGGCTACACCTTC,CASTLMDRLYGYTF
once,TRBV9,.,TRBJ2-7,TGTGCCAGCAGCCCCCGGCCTGAGGGGGCCTACGAGCAGTACTTC,CASSPRPEGAYEQYF
.,TRBV9,.,TRBJ2-1,TGTGCCAGCAGCCCCGGGAGCCTGGGCTACAATGAGCAGTTCTTC,CASSPGSLGYNEQFF
.,TRBV28,.,TRBJ1-5,TGTGCCAGCGTCAGGGCCGGTGGAGGCAATCAGCCCCAGCATTTT,CASVRAGGGNQPQHF
.,TRBV19,TRBD1,TRBJ1-6,TGTGCCAGTAGTATAGAAGGGGGCTATTCACCCCTCCACTTT,CASSIEGGYSPLHF
.,TRBV5-1,.,TRBJ2-3,TGCGCCAGCAGCCCGGGGGTCCAGGTCGATACGCAGTATTTT,CASSPGVQVDTQYF
.,TRBV4-2,TRBD2,TRBJ2-3,TGTGCCAGCAGCCAAGATCTAGCGGGAGGGCCCTCGGATACGCAGTATTTT,CASSQDLAGGPSDTQYF
.,TRBV7-9,TRBD1,TRBJ1-5,TGTGCCAGCAGCTCCCAGACAGGGGGAGGCAATCAGCCCCAGCATTTT,CASSSQTGGGNQPQHF
.,TRBV5-1,TRBD2,TRBJ2-5,TGCGCCAGCAGCAGATTCGGCGGGAGCGGGGAGACCCAGTACTTC,CASSRFGGSGETQYF
.,TRBV9,TRBD1,TRBJ1-3,TGTGCCAGCAGCCCCGGGACAGGGGTCGGAGGAAACACCATATATTTT,CASSPGTGVGGNTIYF
once,TRBV2,TRBD1,TRBJ1-5,TGTGCCAGCATGGGACAGGGTCCCCAGCCCCAGCATTTT,CASMGQGPQPQHF
.,TRBV19,.,TRBJ2-7,TGTGCCAGTAGTATAGGTGGGGGCACCTACGAGCAGTACTTC,CASSIGGGTYEQYF
few,TRBV28,.,TRBJ2-2,TGTGCCAGCAGTGAGCCCCGAGGTGCCGGGGAGCTGTTTTTT,CASSEPRGAGELFF
.,TRBV6-2/TRBV6-3,TRBD2,TRBJ2-2,TGTGCCAGCAGCCCGCGGGGCGCGGGAGGGCCCACCGGGGAGCTGTTTTTT,CASSPRGAGGPTGELFF
.,TRBV2,.,TRBJ2-5,TGTGCCAGCAGTACTCGACAGAAAGAGACCCAGTACTTC,CASSTRQKETQYF
.,TRBV6-2/TRBV6-3,.,TRBJ1-2,TGTGCCAGCAGTTACTCGCACAGTAACTATGGCTACACCTTC,CASSYSHSNYGYTF
.,TRBV21-1,.,TRBJ2-7,TGTGCCAGCAGCAACTCCAGGTTATGCTACGAGCAGTACTTC,CASSNSRLCYEQYF
few,TRBV11-2,TRBD2,TRBJ2-1,TGTGCCAGCAGCTATTCCCCCGGGACTAGCGGGAGGAGGTATGAGCAGTTCTTC,CASSYSPGTSGRRYEQFF
.,TRBV5-4,TRBD1,TRBJ1-1,TGTGCCAGCAGCTTAAACCCCGGGGAAACAGGGGGAAGGAACACTGAAGCTTTCTTT,CASSLNPGETGGRNTEAFF
.,TRBV6-2/TRBV6-3,TRBD2,TRBJ2-7,TGTGCCAGCAGTTACCCACTAGCGGGAGTGTCCTACGAGCAGTACTTC,CASSYPLAGVSYEQYF